These 13 T cell receptor beta chains were sequenced from one sample in a study of blood T cell repertoires in COVID-19. Assay: immunoSEQ multiplex PCR; the TCRdb copy retains only in-frame clones and omits some. The sample has 150,000 to 200,000 clones, approximately 80% seen once. The material sequenced was peripheral blood. These receptors all stem from a woman aged 70-85 years with COVID-19, enrolled during active disease.

CDR3 nucleotides: TGCGCCAGCAGCTTAATGGTAGCAAATGAGCAGTTCTTC. Protein sequence: CASSLMVANEQFF. The chain is built from TRBV5-1 and TRBJ2-1; D remains ambiguous. The V end lost 2 bases, the J end lost 7 bases, and 10 bases lay between the germline ends. The germline V gene encodes CDR1 SGHRS and CDR2 YFSETQ. The CDR3 length is 13 residues.

The rearrangement links TRBV4-1 to TRBJ2-1, with D possibly matching TRBD2 (6 bases). From germline, CDR1 is MGHRA and CDR2 YSYEKL. Deletions cut 1 base from V and 4 bases from J, with 11 bases between. CDR3 length equals 15 residues. The CDR3 protein is CASSQASAGYNEQFF. The CDR3 nucleotides are TGCGCCAGCAGCCAAGCGTCTGCGGGATACAATGAGCAGTTCTTC.

The chain has TRBV6-5 and TRBJ1-1; D may be TRBD1 (5 bases). CDR1 and CDR2 (germline): MNHEY, SVGAGI. V lost 6 bases and J lost 2, with 16 bases in between. This CDR3 comprises 15 residues. CDR3: CASRPGLASNTEAFF. DNA for the CDR3: TGTGCCAGCAGGCCAGGGTTGGCTTCAAACACTGAAGCTTTCTTT.

The chain uses TRBV18 and TRBJ2-1; possible D gene TRBD1, 5 bases. The germline CDR1 and CDR2 sequences are KGHSH and LQKENI. This CDR3 region has 15 residues. The V end lost 3 bases, the J end lost 5 bases, and 14 bases lay between the germline ends. Written as DNA, the CDR3 is TGTGCCAGCTCACCCGAAAGGGGAAGAAACAATGAGCAGTTCTTC. Its translation is CASSPERGRNNEQFF.

The genes are TRBV10-3 and TRBJ1-3; the D is unclear. Germline lookup yields CDR1 ENHRY and CDR2 SYGVKD. V lost 0 bases and J 8 bases, leaving 14 bases between the germline ends. This CDR3 has 15 residues. CDR3 residues: CAISESTGARDTIYF. CDR3 coding DNA: TGTGCCATCAGTGAGTCGACCGGAGCCCGGGACACCATATATTTT.

This chain uses TRBV6-5 with TRBJ2-7; D gene ambiguous. This CDR3 is 11 amino acids long. V lost 8 bases, J lost 0 bases, and 5 bases lay in between. Germline CDR1 reads MNHEY; CDR2 reads SVGAGI. The CDR3 nucleotides are TGTGCCAGCGCCTACTCCTACGAGCAGTACTTC. It translates to CASAYSYEQYF.

This chain joins TRBV21-1 and TRBJ1-5; the table assigns TRBD1, which was not confirmed against the DNA. TRBV21-1 is a known pseudogene. The CDR3 is made up of 18 amino acids. CDR3 sequence: CASSTSPSRTGANQPQHF. The CDR3 DNA reads as TGTGCCAGCAGCACAAGCCCCTCCCGGACAGGCGCCAATCAGCCCCAGCATTTT.

The chain employs TRBV5-1 and TRBJ2-1; tentative D call: TRBD1 (6 bases). The germline CDR1 and CDR2 sequences are SGHRS and YFSETQ. There are 14 residues in the CDR3. V was pared by 3 bases and J by 5 bases, with 12 bases between. The CDR3 reads CASSSRDIHNEQFF. The CDR3 DNA follows: TGCGCCAGCAGCTCCCGGGACATACACAATGAGCAGTTCTTC.

V is TRBV3-1 (or the pseudogene TRBV3-2) and J is TRBJ1-6, with 8 bases fitting TRBD1. The length of the CDR3 is 15 residues. Trimming removed 2 bases from V and 7 bases from J; junction bases left unmatched: 4. CDR1 is LGHDT, CDR2 YNNKEL, per germline (reference sequence). The CDR3 DNA is TGTGCCAGCAGCCAATCCACAGGGGGGAATTCACCCCTCCACTTT. Translated, it gives CASSQSTGGNSPLHF.

This clone occurred a few times. The chain combines TRBV6-6 with TRBJ1-1; D perhaps matches TRBD1 (5 bases). This CDR3 contains 14 residues. Trimming shortened V by 6 bases and J by 5 bases, and 16 bases separated the two germline ends. Germline values: CDR1 MNHNY, CDR2 SVGAGI (reference sequence). The CDR3 sequence: CASSTEDSRTEAFF. Here the CDR3 DNA reads TGTGCCAGCAGCACGGAAGACAGTCGGACTGAAGCTTTCTTT.

CDR3 protein: CATSDPRGTNYEQYF. The CDR3 coding sequence is TGTGCCACCAGTGACCCCAGGGGTACGAATTACGAGCAGTACTTC. The gene calls are TRBV24-1 and TRBJ2-7; D is perhaps TRBD1 (6 bases). The CDR3 extends over 15 amino acids. Germline V gene data show CDR1 as KGHDR and CDR2 as SFDVKD. The V gene lost 4 bases and the J gene lost 4 bases, with 16 bases spanning the gap.

The chain couples TRBV4-1 to TRBJ2-1, with 9 positions matching TRBD2. The CDR3 has 16 residues. Losses at the gene ends were 0 bases for V and 7 bases for J; bases not matched to a gene: 7. Germline V gene data show CDR1 as MGHRA and CDR2 as YSYEKL. The CDR3 nucleotides read TGCGCCAGCAGCCAAGAAAATAGCGGGAGAAGGAATGAGCAGTTCTTC. As protein: CASSQENSGRRNEQFF.

The CDR3: CASSPGQEAYEQYF. The CDR3 region has the DNA TGCGCCAGCAGCCCGGGACAGGAGGCCTACGAGCAGTACTTC. The chain employs TRBV5-1 and TRBJ2-7, with 8 bases that match TRBD1. Germline loops: CDR1 SGHRS, CDR2 YFSETQ. The CDR3 contains 14 residues. V was clipped by 4 bases and J by 2 bases; unmatched bases: 5.